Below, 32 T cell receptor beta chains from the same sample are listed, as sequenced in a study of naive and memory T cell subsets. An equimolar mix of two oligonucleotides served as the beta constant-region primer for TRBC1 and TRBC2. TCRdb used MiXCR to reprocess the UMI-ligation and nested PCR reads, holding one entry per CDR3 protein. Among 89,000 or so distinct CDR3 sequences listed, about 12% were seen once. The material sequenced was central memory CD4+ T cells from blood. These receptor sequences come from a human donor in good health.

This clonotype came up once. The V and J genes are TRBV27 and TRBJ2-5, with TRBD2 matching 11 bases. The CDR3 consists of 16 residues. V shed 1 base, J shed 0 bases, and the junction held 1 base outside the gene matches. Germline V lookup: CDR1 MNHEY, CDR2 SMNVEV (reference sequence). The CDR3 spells CASSLLGLADQETQYF. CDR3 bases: TGTGCCAGCAGTTTATTGGGACTAGCGGACCAAGAGACCCAGTACTTC.

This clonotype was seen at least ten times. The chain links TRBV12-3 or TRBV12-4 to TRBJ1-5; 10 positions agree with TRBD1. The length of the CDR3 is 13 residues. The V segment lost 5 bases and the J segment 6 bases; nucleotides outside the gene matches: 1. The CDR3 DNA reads TGTGCCAGCAGTGGGACAGGGGCTCAGCCCCAGCATTTT. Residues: CASSGTGAQPQHF.

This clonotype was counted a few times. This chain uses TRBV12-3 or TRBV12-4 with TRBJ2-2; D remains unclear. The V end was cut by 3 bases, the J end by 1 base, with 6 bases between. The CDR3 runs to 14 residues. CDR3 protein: CASSFFGNTGELFF. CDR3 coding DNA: TGTGCCAGCAGTTTTTTCGGGAACACCGGGGAGCTGTTTTTT.

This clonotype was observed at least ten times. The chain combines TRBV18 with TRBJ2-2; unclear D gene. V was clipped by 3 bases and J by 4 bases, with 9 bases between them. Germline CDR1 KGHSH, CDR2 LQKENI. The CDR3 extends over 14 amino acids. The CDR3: CASSPTSPTGELFF. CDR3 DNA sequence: TGTGCCAGCTCACCGACGAGTCCCACCGGGGAGCTGTTTTTT.

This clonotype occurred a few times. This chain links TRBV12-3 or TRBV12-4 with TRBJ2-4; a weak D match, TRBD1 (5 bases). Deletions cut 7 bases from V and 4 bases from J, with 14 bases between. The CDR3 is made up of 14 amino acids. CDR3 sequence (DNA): TGTGCCAGCACCCAAGGTAGACAGAAAAACATTCAGTACTTC. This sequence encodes CASTQGRQKNIQYF.

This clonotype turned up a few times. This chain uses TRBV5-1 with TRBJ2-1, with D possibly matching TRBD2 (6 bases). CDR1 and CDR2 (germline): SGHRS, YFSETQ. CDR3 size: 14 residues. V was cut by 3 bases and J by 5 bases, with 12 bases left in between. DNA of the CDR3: TGCGCCAGCAGCTGGCGGGACCATAACAATGAGCAGTTCTTC. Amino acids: CASSWRDHNNEQFF.

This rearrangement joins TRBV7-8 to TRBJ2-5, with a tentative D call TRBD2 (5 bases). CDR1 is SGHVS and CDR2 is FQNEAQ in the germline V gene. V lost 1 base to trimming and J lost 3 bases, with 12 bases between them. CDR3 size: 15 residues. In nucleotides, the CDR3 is TGTGCCAGCAGCTTAGAAACTAGAAATAAAGAGACCCAGTACTTC. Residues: CASSLETRNKETQYF.

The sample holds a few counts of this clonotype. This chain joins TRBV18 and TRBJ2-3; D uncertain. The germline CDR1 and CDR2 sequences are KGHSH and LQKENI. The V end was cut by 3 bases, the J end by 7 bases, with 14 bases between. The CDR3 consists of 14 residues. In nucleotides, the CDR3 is TGTGCCAGCTCACCGCCTGAGCTTAGGAATACGCAGTATTTT. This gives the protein CASSPPELRNTQYF.

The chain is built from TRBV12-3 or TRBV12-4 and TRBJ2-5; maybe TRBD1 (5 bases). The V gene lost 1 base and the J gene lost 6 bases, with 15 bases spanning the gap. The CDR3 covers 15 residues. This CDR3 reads CASSLGSGSDKTQYF. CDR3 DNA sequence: TGTGCCAGCAGTTTAGGTTCGGGTTCGGACAAGACCCAGTACTTC.

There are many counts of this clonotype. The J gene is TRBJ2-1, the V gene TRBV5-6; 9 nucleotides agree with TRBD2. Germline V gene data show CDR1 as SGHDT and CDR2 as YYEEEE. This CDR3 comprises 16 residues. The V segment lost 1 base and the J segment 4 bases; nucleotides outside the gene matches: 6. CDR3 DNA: TGTGCCAGCAGCTTGCGGTCGACTAGCGGATACAATGAGCAGTTCTTC. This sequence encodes CASSLRSTSGYNEQFF.

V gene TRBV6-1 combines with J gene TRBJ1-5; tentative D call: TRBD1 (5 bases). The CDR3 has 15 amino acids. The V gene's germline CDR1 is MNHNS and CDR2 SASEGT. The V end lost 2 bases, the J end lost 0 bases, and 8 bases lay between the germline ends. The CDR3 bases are TGTGCCAGCAGTGAACAGGGCAATAGCAATCAGCCCCAGCATTTT. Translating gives CASSEQGNSNQPQHF.

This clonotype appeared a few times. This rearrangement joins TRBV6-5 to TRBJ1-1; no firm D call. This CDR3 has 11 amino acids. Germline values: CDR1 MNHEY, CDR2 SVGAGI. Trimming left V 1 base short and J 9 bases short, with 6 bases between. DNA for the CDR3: TGTGCCAGCAGTTACTTGGCCAAAGCTTTCTTT. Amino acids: CASSYLAKAFF.

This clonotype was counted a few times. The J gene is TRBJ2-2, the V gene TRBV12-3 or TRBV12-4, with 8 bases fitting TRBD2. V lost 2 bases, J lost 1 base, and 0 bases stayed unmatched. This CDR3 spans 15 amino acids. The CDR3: CASSLTSGNTGELFF. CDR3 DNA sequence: TGTGCCAGCAGTTTAACTAGCGGGAACACCGGGGAGCTGTTTTTT.

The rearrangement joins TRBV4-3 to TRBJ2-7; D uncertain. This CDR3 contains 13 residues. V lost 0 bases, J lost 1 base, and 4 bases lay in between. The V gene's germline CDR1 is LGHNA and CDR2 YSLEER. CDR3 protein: CASSQEWSYEQYF. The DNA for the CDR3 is TGCGCCAGCAGCCAAGAATGGTCCTACGAGCAGTACTTC.

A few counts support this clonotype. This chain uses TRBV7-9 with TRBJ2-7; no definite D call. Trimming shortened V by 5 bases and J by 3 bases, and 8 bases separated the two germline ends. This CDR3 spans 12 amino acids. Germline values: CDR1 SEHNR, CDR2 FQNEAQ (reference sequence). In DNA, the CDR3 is TGTGCCAGCAGCAGATCCGTCTACGAGCAGTACTTC. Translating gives CASSRSVYEQYF.

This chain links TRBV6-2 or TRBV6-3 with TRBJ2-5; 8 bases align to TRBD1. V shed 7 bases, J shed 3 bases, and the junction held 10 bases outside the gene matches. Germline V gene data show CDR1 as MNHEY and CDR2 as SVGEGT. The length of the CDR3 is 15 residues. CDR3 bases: TGTGCCAGCACCAACCCACACAGGGGGGAAGAGACCCAGTACTTC. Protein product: CASTNPHRGEETQYF.

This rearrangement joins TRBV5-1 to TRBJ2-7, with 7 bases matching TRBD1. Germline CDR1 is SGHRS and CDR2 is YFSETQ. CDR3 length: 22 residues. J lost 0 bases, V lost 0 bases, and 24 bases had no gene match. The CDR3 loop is CASSLGFPLGQAAIGSSYEQYF. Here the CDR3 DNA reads TGCGCCAGCAGCTTGGGGTTTCCCCTTGGACAGGCCGCCATTGGGTCCTCCTACGAGCAGTACTTC. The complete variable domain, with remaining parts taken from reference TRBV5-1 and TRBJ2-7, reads KAGVTQTPRYLIKTRGQQVTLSCSPISGHRSVSWYQQTPGQGLQFLFEYFSETQRNKGNFPGRFSGRQFSNSRSEMNVSTLELGDSALYLCASSLGFPLGQAAIGSSYEQYFGPGTRLTVT.

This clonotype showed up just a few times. In nucleotides, the CDR3 is TGTGCCAGCAGTTTTCCCTATGGCTACACCTTC. It codes for CASSFPYGYTF. The J gene is TRBJ1-2, the V gene TRBV28; unclear D gene. This CDR3 spans 11 amino acids. V dropped 3 bases and J dropped 4 bases, with 3 bases sitting between them. Germline V gene data show CDR1 as MDHEN and CDR2 as SYDVKM.

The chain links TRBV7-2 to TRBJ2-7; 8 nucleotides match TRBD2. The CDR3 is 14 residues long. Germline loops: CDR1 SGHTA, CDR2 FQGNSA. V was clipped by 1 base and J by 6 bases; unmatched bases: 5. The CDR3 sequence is CASSLDAGRVEQYF. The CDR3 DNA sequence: TGTGCCAGCAGCTTAGACGCCGGGAGGGTCGAGCAGTACTTC.

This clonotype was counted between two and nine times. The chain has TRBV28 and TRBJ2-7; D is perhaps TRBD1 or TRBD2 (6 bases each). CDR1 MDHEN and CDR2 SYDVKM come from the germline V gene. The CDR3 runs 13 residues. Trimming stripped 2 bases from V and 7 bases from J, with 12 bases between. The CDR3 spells CASSLKEGGEQYF. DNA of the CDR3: TGTGCCAGCAGTTTAAAGGAGGGGGGAGAGCAGTACTTC.

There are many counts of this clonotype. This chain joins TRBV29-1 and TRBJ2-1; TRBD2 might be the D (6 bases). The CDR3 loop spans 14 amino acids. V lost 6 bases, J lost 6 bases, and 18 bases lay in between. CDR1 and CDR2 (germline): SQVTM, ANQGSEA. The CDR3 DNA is TGCAGCGTCGAGGGGAGGCGGGGTCGCAATGAGCAGTTCTTC. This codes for CSVEGRRGRNEQFF.

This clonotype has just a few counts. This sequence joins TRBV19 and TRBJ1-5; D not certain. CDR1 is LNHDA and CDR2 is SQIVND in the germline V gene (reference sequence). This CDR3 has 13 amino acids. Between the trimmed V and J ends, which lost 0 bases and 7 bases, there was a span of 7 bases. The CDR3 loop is CASSIDASQPQHF. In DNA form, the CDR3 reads TGTGCCAGTAGTATAGATGCAAGCCAGCCCCAGCATTTT.

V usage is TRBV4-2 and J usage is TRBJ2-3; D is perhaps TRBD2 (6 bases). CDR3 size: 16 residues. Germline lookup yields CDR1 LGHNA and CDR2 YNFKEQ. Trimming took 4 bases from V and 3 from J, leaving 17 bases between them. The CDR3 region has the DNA TGTGCCAGCAGCCCTATGGGAGGAAGGTTAACAGATACGCAGTATTTT. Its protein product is CASSPMGGRLTDTQYF.

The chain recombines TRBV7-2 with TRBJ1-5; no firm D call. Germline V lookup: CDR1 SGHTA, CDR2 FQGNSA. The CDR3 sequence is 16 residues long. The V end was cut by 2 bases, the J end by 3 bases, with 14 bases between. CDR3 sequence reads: CASSLFNTGYNQPQHF. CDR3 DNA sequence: TGTGCCAGCAGCTTATTTAATACCGGCTACAATCAGCCCCAGCATTTT. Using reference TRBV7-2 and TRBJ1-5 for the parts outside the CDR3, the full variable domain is GAGVSQSPSNKVTEKGKDVELRCDPISGHTALYWYRQSLGQGLEFLIYFQGNSAPDKSGLPSDRFSAERTGGSVSTLTIQRTQQEDSAVYLCASSLFNTGYNQPQHFGDGTRLSIL.

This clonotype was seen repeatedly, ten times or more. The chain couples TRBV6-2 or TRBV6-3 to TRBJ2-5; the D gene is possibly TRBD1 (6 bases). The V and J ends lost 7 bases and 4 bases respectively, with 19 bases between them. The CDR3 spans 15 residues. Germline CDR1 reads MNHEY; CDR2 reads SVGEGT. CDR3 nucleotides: TGTGCCAGCACCGCACCCCCCTCAGGGGTAGAGACCCAGTACTTC. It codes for CASTAPPSGVETQYF.

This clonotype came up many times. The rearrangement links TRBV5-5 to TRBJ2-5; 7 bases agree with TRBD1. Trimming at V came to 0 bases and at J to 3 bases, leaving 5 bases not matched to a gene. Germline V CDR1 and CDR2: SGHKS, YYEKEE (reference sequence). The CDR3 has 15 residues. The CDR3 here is CASSLVTGAKETQYF. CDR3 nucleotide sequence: TGTGCCAGCAGCTTGGTTACAGGGGCGAAAGAGACCCAGTACTTC.

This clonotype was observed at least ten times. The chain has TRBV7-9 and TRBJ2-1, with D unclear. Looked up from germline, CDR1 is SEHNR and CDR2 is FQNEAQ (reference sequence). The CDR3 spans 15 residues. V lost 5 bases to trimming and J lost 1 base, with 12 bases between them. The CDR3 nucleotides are TGTGCCAGCAGCCTATCGAGGAGATCCTACAATGAGCAGTTCTTC. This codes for CASSLSRRSYNEQFF.

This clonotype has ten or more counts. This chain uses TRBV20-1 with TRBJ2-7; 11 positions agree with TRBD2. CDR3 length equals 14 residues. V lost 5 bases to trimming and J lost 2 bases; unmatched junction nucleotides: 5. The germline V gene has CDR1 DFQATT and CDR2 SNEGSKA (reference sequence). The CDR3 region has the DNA TGCAGTGCTGCAACTAGCGGGAGTCCCTACGAGCAGTACTTC. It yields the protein CSAATSGSPYEQYF.

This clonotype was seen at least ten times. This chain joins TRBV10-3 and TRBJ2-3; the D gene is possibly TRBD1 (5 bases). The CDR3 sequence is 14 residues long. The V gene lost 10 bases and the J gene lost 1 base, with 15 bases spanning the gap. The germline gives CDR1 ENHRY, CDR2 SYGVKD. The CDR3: CATQDLRGTDTQYF. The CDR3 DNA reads TGTGCCACACAGGACCTCCGAGGCACAGATACGCAGTATTTT.

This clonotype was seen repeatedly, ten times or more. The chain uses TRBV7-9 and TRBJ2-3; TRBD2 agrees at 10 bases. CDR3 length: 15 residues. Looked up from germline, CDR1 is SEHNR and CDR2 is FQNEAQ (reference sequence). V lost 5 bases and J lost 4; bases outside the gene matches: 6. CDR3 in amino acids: CASSLGLAAADTQYF. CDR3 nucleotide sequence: TGTGCCAGCAGCCTAGGACTAGCGGCAGCAGATACGCAGTATTTT.

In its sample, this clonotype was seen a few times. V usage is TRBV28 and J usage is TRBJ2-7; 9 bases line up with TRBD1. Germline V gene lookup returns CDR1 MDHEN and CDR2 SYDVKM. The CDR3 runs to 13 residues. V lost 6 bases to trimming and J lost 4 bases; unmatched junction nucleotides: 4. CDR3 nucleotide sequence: TGTGCCAGCAGGGGACAGGGTAGATACGAGCAGTACTTC. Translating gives CASRGQGRYEQYF.

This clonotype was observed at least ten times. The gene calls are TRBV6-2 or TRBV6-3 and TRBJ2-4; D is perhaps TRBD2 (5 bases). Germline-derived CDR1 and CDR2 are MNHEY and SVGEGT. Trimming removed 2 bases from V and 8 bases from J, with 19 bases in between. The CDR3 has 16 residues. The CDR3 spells CASSYKFSGRDDIQYF. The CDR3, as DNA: TGTGCCAGCAGTTACAAATTCTCGGGAAGGGATGACATTCAGTACTTC.